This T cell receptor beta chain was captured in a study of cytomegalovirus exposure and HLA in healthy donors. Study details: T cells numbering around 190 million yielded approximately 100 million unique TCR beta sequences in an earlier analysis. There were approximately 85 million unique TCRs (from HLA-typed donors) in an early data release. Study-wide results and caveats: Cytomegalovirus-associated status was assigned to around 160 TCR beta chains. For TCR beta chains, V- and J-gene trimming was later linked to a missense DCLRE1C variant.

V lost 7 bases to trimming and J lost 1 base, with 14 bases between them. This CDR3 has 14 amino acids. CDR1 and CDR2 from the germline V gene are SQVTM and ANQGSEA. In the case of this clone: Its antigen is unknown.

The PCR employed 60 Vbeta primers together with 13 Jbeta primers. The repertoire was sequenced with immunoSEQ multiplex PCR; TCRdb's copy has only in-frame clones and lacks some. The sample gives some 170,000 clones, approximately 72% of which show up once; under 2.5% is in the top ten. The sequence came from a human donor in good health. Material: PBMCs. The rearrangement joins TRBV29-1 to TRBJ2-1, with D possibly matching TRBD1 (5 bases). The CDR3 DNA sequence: TGCAGCGCTCACCTCAGGGCTTCCTACAATGAGCAGTTCTTC. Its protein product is CSAHLRASYNEQFF.